The 4 T cell receptor beta chains presented below share a single source sample, sequenced in a study of patients and donors after allogeneic stem cell transplantation. MiXCR, run by TCRdb on the RT-PCR reads, gives a single entry per CDR3 protein. This table has about 57,000 distinct CDR3 sequences, roughly 14% appearing once. The sample taken for sequencing was blood, either unsorted or a sorted T cell fraction (not recorded which). The receptors stem from a human donor who was either an allogeneic HSCT recipient or a stem cell or donor lymphocyte infusion donor (not recorded which). It is not recorded whose cells these are; they may come from a transplant donor.

This clonotype has just a few counts. The J gene is TRBJ1-4, the V gene TRBV24-1, with TRBD1 matching 7 bases. V dropped 9 bases and J dropped 8; count of bases not matched to a gene: 11. CDR1 KGHDR and CDR2 SFDVKD come from the germline V gene. The CDR3 spans 14 residues. As DNA, the CDR3 is TGTGCCACCCCCAAACGGGACAGTGGCGAAAAACTGTTTTTT. Translation gives CATPKRDSGEKLFF.

Only a few counts were recorded for this clonotype. This chain links TRBV6-5 with TRBJ2-5; 14 positions match TRBD2. J was trimmed by 7 bases and V by 6 bases; bases with no gene match: 7. The CDR3 sequence is 15 residues long. CDR1 and CDR2 from the germline V gene are MNHEY and SVGAGI. CDR3 nucleotide sequence: TGTGCCAGCAGAGGACTAGCGGGAGGTCAGGGGACCCAGTACTTC. Protein sequence: CASRGLAGGQGTQYF.

The chain has TRBV11-2 and TRBJ2-7, with D perhaps matching TRBD1 or TRBD2 (5 bases each). Germline assignment: CDR1 SGHAT and CDR2 FQNNGV. V was clipped by 1 base and J by 3 bases, with 16 bases between them. The CDR3 totals 16 residues. The CDR3 coding sequence is TGTGCCAGCAGCTTAGTTTACGGGACGGAAGTCTACGAGCAGTACTTC. Protein product: CASSLVYGTEVYEQYF. The full variable domain, with the rest looked up from reference TRBV11-2 and TRBJ2-7, is EAGVAQSPRYKIIEKRQSVAFWCNPISGHATLYWYQQILGQGPKLLIQFQNNGVVDDSQLPKDRFSAERLKGVDSTLKIQPAKLEDSAVYLCASSLVYGTEVYEQYFGPGTRLTVT.

A few counts support this clonotype. This chain joins TRBV7-9 and TRBJ1-2; possible D gene TRBD1, 6 bases. The CDR3 totals 18 residues. CDR1 and CDR2 (germline): SEHNR, FQNEAQ (reference sequence). V was shortened by 5 bases and J by 4 bases, with 26 bases between the two germline ends. As DNA, the CDR3 is TGTGCCAGCAGCCTTGATAAGCGGCGACAGGAGAGGCCCTATGGCTACACCTTC. It yields the protein CASSLDKRRQERPYGYTF.